This T cell receptor beta chain was documented in a study of T cell responses to AZD1222 COVID-19 vaccine. Study as a whole: Recipients boosted at about 4 weeks or about 12 weeks are pooled. Findings of the study overall: Spike-specific TCR breadth and depth grew following two AZD1222 doses. Clonal diversity may have been underestimated, and the donors were mostly white British, with more females than males. Just 5 to 7 people given AZD1222 tested seropositive at baseline.

A remark on this clone: Antigen: not known.

TCRdb keeps only in-frame clones here, not all; method: immunoSEQ multiplex PCR. The table has about 150,000 clones, around 89% seen once; the top ten hold around 2%. This TCR derives from an adult in good health. Sequencing used peripheral blood, obtained on day 0 of AZD1222 vaccination.

CDR3 in DNA: TGCGCCAGCAGCTTGGACAGGCCCCTGAACACTGAAGCTTTCTTT. Its protein is CASSLDRPLNTEAFF. V gene TRBV5-1 combines with J gene TRBJ1-1; maybe TRBD1 (5 bases). Germline V gene data show CDR1 as SGHRS and CDR2 as YFSETQ. Trimming removed 0 bases at V and 0 bases at J, with 9 bases between. The CDR3 has 15 amino acids.